The clone carrying this T cell receptor (beta chain) was picked up a small number of times. The data originate from a study of blood T cell repertoires in COVID-19. Authors' methods: Researchers report that nucleated cell counts were estimated from reference gene primer amplification. Libraries were prepared by immunoSEQ multiplex PCR; TCRdb keeps only in-frame clonotypes and omits some of them. The V and J calls and clone size come from that table; D and trimming were worked out from the DNA. The data contain some 120,000 clones, about 90% of them singletons. Sequencing input: peripheral blood. This clonotype was obtained from a woman in her sixties with acute or convalescent COVID-19.

The CDR3 sequence: CASSVATGMSERYNEQFF. In nucleotides, the CDR3 is TGTGCCAGCAGCGTAGCTACCGGAATGAGCGAACGATACAATGAGCAGTTCTTC. This chain uses TRBV9 with TRBJ2-1; D is ambiguous. Germline loops: CDR1 SGDLS, CDR2 YYNGEE. The V end was cut by 0 bases, the J end by 4 bases, with 20 bases between. This CDR3 is built from 18 residues.